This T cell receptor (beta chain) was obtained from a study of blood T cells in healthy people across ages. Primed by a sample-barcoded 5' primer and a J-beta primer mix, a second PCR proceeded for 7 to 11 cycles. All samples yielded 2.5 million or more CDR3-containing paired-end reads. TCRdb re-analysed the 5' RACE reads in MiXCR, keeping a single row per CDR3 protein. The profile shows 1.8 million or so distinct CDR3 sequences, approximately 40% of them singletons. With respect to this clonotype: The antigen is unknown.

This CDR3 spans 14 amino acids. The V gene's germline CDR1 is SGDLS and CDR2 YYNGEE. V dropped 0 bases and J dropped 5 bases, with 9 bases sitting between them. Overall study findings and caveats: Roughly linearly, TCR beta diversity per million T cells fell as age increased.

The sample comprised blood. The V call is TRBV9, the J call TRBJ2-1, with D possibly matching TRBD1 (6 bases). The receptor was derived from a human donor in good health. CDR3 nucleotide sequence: TGTGCCAGCAGCGTAGTGGGGGCAGACAATGAGCAGTTCTTC. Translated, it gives CASSVVGADNEQFF.